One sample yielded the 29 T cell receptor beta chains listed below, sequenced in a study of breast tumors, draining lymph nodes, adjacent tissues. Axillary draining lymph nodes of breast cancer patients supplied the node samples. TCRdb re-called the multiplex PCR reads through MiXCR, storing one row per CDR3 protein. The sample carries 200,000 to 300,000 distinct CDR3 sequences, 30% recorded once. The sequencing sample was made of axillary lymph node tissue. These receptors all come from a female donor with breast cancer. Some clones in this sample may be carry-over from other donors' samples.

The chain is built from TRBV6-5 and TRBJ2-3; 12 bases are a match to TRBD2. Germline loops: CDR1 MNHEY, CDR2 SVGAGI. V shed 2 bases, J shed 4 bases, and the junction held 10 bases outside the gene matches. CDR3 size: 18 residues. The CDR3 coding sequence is TGTGCCAGCAGTTACATCACAACGACTAGCGGGAGTCCAGATACGCAGTATTTT. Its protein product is CASSYITTTSGSPDTQYF.

CDR3 sequence (DNA): TGCAGCGTGGCCCGGGACAGATTGCAAGAAAAACTGTTTTTT. This translates into CSVARDRLQEKLFF. The V call is TRBV29-1, the J call TRBJ1-4; 7 bases are a match to TRBD1. Germline CDR1 reads SQVTM; CDR2 reads ANQGSEA. Germline trimming cut 6 bases from V and 8 bases from J; bases unmatched to any gene: 12. The CDR3 runs to 14 residues.

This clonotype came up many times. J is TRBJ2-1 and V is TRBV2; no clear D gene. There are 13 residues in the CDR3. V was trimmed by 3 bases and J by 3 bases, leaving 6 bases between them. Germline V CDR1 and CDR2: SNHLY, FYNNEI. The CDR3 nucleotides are TGTGCCAGCAGTGATAACGGCTACAATGAGCAGTTCTTC. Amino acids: CASSDNGYNEQFF.

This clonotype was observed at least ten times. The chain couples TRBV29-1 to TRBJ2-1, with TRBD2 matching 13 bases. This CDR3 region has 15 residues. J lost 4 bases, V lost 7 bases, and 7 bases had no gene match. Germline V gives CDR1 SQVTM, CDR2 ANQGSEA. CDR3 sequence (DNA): TGCAGCGCGAAAGGACTAGCGGGAGTTTACAATGAGCAGTTCTTC. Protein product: CSAKGLAGVYNEQFF.

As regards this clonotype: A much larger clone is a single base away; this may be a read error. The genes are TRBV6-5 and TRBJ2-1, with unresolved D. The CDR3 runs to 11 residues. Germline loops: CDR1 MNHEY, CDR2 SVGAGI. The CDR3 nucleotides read TGTGCCAGCAGTTATGGTGACAAACAGTCCTTC. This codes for CASSYGDKQSF.

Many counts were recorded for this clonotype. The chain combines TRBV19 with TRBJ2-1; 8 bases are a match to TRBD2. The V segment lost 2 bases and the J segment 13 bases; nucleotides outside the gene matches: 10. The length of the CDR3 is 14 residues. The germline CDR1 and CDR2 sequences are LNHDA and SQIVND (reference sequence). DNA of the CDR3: TGTGCCAGTAGTATAAAGACGGGAGGGCCTGGACAGTTCTTC. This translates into CASSIKTGGPGQFF.

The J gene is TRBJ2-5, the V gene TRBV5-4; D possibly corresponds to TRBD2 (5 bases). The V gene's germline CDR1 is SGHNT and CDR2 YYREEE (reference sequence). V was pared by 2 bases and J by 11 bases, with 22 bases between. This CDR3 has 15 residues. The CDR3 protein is CASSFRSATTDTQYF. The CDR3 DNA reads TGTGCCAGCAGCTTTCGTAGCGCGACCACAGATACGCAGTACTTC.

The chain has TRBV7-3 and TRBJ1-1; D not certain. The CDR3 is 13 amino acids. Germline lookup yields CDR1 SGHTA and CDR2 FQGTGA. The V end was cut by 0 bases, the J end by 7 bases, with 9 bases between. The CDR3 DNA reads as TGTGCCAGCAGCTTAACTCGAGAGCGTGAAGCTTTCTTT. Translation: CASSLTREREAFF.

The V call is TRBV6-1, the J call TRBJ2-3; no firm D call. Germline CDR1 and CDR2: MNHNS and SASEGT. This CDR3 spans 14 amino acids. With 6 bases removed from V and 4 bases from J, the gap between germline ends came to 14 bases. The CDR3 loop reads CASSAISRPDTQYF. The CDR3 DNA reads TGTGCCAGCAGCGCAATATCTCGGCCAGATACGCAGTATTTT.

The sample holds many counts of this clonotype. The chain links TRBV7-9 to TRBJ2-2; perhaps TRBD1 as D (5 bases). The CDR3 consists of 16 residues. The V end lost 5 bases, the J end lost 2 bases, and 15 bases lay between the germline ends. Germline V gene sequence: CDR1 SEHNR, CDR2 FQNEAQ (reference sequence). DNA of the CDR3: TGTGCCAGCAGCGCACGACAGAGCTTAAACACCGGGGAGCTGTTTTTT. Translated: CASSARQSLNTGELFF. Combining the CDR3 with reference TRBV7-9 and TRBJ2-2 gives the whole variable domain DTGVSQNPRHKITKRGQNVTFRCDPISEHNRLYWYRQTLGQGPEFLTYFQNEAQLEKSRLLSDRFSAERPKGSFSTLEIQRTEQGDSAMYLCASSARQSLNTGELFFGEGSRLTVL.

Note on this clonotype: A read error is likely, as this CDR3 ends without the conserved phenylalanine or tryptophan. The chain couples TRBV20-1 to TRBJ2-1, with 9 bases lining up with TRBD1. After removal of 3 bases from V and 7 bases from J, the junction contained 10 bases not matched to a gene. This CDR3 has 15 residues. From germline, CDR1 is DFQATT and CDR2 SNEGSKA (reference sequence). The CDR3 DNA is TGCAGTGCTAGGTTACCCGGGACAGGGTATAATGAGCAGTTCCTC. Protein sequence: CSARLPGTGYNEQFL.

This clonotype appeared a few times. The CDR3 DNA reads TGTGCCAGCAGCTCCAGGATCGGGGCCCGCAATCAGCCCCAGCATTTT. It specifies CASSSRIGARNQPQHF. The chain combines TRBV6-2 or TRBV6-3 with TRBJ1-5; D may be TRBD1 (5 bases). V shed 6 bases and J shed 2 bases, with 17 bases lying between them. This CDR3 has 16 amino acids. CDR1 MNHEY and CDR2 SVGEGT come from the germline V gene.

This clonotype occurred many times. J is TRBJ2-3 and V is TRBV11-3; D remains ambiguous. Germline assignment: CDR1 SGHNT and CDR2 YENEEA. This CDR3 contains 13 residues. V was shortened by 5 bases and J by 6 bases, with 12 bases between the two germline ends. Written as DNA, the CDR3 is TGTGCCAGCAGCCGAGATCAGATGGATACGCAGTATTTT. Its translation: CASSRDQMDTQYF.

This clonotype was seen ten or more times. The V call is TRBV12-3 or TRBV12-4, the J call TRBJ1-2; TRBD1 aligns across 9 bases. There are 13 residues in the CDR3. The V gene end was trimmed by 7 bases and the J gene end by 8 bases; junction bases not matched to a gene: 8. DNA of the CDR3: TGTGCCAGCACCTTGGGACAGGGTAGCGGCTACACCTTC. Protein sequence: CASTLGQGSGYTF.

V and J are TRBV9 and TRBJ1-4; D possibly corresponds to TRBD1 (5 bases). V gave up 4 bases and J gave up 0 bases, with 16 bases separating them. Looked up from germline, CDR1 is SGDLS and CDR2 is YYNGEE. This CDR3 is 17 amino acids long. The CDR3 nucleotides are TGTGCCAGCAGCAAACTAGCGGGACGGACAACTAATGAAAAACTGTTTTTT. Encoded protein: CASSKLAGRTTNEKLFF.

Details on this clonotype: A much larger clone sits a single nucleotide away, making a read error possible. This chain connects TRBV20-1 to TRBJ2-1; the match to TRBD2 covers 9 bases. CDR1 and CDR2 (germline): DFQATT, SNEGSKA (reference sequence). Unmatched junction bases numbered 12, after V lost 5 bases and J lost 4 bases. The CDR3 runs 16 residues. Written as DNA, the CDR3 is TGCAGTGCTTGTAGCCGGCTAGCGGGATTTTACAATGAGCAGTTCTTC. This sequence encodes CSACSRLAGFYNEQFF.

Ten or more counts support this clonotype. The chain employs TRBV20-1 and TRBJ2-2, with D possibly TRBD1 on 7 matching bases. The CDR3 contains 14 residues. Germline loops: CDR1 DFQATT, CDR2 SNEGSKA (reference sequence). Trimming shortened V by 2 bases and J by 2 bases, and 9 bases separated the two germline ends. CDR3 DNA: TGCAGTGCTAGACAGGGGGGAAACACCGGGGAGCTGTTTTTT. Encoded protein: CSARQGGNTGELFF.

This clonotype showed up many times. The CDR3 reads CASSRGLAGGIGDTQYF. The CDR3 DNA reads as TGTGCCAGCAGCCGGGGACTAGCGGGAGGGATCGGAGATACGCAGTATTTT. V is TRBV11-3 and J is TRBJ2-3; 16 bases line up with TRBD2. Germline V CDR1 and CDR2: SGHNT, YENEEA. The V segment lost 5 bases and the J segment 5 bases; nucleotides outside the gene matches: 7. CDR3 length: 17 amino acids.

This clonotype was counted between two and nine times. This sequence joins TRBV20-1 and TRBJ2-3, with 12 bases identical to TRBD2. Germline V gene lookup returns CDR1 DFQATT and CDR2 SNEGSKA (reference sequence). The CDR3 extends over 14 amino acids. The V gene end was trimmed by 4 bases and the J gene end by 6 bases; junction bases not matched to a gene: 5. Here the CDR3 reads CSATRLAGVDTQYF. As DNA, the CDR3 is TGCAGTGCTACAAGACTAGCGGGAGTGGATACGCAGTATTTT.

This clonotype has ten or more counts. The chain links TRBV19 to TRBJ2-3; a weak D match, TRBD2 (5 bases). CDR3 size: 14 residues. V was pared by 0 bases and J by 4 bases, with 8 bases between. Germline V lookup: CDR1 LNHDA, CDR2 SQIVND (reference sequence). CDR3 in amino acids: CASSIDPSSDTQYF. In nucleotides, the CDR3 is TGTGCCAGTAGTATAGATCCTAGCTCAGATACGCAGTATTTT.

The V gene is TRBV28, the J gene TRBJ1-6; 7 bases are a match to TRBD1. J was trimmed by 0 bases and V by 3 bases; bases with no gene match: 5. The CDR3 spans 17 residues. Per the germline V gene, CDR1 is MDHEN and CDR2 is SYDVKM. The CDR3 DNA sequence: TGTGCCAGCAGTTTTCCGACAGGGAGCTCCTATAATTCACCCCTCCACTTT. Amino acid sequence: CASSFPTGSSYNSPLHF.

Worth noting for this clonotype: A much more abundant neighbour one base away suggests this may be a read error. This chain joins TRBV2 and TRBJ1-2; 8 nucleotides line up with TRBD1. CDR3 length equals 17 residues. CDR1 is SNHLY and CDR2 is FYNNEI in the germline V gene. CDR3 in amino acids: CASSLATGGVGNYGYAF. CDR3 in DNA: TGTGCCAGCAGTTTAGCCACAGGGGGGGTCGGGAACTATGGCTACGCCTTC.

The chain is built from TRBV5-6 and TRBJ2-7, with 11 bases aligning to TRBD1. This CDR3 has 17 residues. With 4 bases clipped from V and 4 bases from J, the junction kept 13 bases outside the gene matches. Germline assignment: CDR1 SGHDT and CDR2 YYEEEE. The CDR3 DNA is TGTGCCAGCAGCCTGGACAGGGGGCCCTCTCCCCTATACGAGCAGTACTTC. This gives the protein CASSLDRGPSPLYEQYF.

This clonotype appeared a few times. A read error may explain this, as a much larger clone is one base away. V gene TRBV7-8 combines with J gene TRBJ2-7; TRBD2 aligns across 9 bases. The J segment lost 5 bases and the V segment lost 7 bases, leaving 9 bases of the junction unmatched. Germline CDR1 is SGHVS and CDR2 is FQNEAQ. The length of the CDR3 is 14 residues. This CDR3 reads CASNHGLARDEQYF. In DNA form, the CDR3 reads TGTGCCAGCAACCACGGACTAGCGCGGGACGAGCAGTACTTC.

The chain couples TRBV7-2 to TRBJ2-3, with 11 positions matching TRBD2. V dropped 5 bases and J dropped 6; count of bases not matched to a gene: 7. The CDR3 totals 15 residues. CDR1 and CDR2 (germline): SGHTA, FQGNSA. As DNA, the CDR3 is TGTGCCAGCAGCGTACTAGCGGGAGTAGAGGATACGCAGTATTTT. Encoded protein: CASSVLAGVEDTQYF.

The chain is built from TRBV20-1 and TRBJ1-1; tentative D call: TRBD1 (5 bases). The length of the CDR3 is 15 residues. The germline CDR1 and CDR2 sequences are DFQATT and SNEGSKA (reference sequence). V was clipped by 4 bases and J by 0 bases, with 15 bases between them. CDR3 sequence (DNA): TGCAGTGCTATCCCGGGACGGGGACTGAACACTGAAGCTTTCTTT. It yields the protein CSAIPGRGLNTEAFF.

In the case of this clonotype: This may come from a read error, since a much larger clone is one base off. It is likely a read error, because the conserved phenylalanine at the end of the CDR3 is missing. The CDR3 bases are TGTGCCAGCAGCTATAGGGGGGCAGATACGCAGTATCTT. The encoded protein is CASSYRGADTQYL. This chain uses TRBV11-3 with TRBJ2-3, with D perhaps given as TRBD1 or TRBD2 (6 bases each). This CDR3 region has 13 residues. Trimming stripped 4 bases from V and 4 bases from J, with 9 bases between. The germline V gene has CDR1 SGHNT and CDR2 YENEEA.

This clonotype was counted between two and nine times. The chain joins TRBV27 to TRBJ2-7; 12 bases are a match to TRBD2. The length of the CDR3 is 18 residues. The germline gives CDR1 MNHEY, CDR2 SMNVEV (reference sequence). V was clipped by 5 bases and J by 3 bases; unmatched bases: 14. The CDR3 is CASSRWWLAGGPHYEQYF. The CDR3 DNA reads TGTGCCAGCAGTCGTTGGTGGCTAGCGGGAGGGCCTCACTACGAGCAGTACTTC.

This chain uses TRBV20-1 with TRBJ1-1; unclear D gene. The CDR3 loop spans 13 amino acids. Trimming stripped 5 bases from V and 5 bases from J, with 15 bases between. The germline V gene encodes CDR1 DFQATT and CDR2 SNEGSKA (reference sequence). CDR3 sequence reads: CSAHWSMGTEAFF. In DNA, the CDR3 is TGCAGTGCTCATTGGTCGATGGGGACTGAAGCTTTCTTT.